Listed here are 2 T cell receptor beta chains from one sample, sequenced in a study of CD8 T cells in ankylosing spondylitis. Overall study results and limits: A TCR beta motif made of eight highly homologous variants seemed typical of ankylosing spondylitis blood.

TCRdb reanalysed the 5' RACE reads using MiXCR and keeps one entry per CDR3 protein. The sample includes about 800,000 distinct CDR3 sequences, around 11% seen only once; the top ten take 0.45% to 0.6%. Antigen specificity for these receptors is unknown. The sequencing sample was made of blood, either unsorted or a sorted T cell fraction (not recorded which). The origin of the receptors is a male donor with ankylosing spondylitis.

This clonotype showed up many times. This chain connects TRBV20-1 to TRBJ2-3; D is uncertain. The germline V gene has CDR1 DFQATT and CDR2 SNEGSKA (reference sequence). The CDR3 is made up of 15 amino acids. V lost 5 bases to trimming and J lost 4 bases, with 19 bases between them. CDR3 loop: CSALNYFPTADTQYF. DNA of the CDR3: TGCAGTGCTCTTAACTATTTCCCTACAGCAGATACGCAGTATTTT.

The CDR3 DNA reads TGCAGTTCTTCCAGGGCCGCCCGGGGTAAGCAGTACTTC. Amino acid sequence: CSSSRAARGKQYF. V is TRBV20-1 and J is TRBJ2-7; possibly TRBD1 or TRBD2 for D (5 bases each). The CDR3 length is 13 residues. In germline, CDR1 is DFQATT, CDR2 SNEGSKA (reference sequence). Trimming cost V 8 bases and J 8 bases, with 22 bases left between them.